This entry lists 3 T cell receptor beta chains sequenced from one sample in a study of blood T cell repertoires in COVID-19. The protocol was immunoSEQ multiplex PCR, while the TCRdb copy is restricted to in-frame clones and leaves out a portion. The sample holds over 200,000 clones; roughly 84% are singletons and the top ten take roughly 2%. Sequenced: peripheral blood. The origin of the receptors is a man in his forties with active or convalescent COVID-19.

The chain carries TRBV11-2 and TRBJ2-2; 8 bases are a match to TRBD1. V trimming: 5 bases; J trimming: 4 bases; junction bases outside the gene matches: 9. Germline values: CDR1 SGHAT, CDR2 FQNNGV. The CDR3 totals 16 residues. The CDR3 sequence: CASSPNRGFVTGELFF. DNA for the CDR3: TGTGCCAGCAGCCCCAACAGGGGGTTTGTCACCGGGGAGCTGTTTTTT.

Turning to this clone: The junction differs from germline at one of its ends, possibly a read error. The V call is TRBV7-7, the J call TRBJ1-4; maybe TRBD1 (6 bases). The CDR3 spans 16 residues. Germline-derived CDR1 and CDR2 are SSHAT and FNYEAQ (reference sequence). CDR3 nucleotide sequence: TGTGCTAGCAGCCCGAGTACAGGGATTGGAAATGAAAAACTGTTTTTT. It yields the protein CASSPSTGIGNEKLFF.

The chain carries TRBV5-1 and TRBJ1-1; TRBD1 is a possible D gene (5 bases). Per the germline V gene, CDR1 is SGHRS and CDR2 is YFSETQ. Trimming left V 9 bases short and J 1 base short, with 22 bases between. The CDR3 spans 16 residues. CDR3 nucleotides: TGCGCCACCTCGGTGGGGGGAATCGGTGAGAACACTGAAGCTTTCTTT. Protein product: CATSVGGIGENTEAFF.